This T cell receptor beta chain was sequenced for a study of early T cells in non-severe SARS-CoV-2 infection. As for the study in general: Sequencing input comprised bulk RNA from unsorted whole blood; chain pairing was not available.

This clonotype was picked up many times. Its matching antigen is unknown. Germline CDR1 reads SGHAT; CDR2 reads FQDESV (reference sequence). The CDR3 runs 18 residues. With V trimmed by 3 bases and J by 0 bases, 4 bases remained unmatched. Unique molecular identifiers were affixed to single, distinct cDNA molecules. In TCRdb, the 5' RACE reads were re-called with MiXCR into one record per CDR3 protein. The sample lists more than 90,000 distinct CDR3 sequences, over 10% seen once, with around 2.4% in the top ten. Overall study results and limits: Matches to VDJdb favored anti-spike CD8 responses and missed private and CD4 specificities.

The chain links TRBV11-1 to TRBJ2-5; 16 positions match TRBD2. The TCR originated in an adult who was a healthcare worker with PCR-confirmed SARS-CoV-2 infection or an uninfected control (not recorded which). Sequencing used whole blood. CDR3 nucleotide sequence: TGTGCCAGCAGCTTGGGGACTAGCGGGGGGGCTTACCAAGAGACCCAGTACTTC. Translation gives CASSLGTSGGAYQETQYF.